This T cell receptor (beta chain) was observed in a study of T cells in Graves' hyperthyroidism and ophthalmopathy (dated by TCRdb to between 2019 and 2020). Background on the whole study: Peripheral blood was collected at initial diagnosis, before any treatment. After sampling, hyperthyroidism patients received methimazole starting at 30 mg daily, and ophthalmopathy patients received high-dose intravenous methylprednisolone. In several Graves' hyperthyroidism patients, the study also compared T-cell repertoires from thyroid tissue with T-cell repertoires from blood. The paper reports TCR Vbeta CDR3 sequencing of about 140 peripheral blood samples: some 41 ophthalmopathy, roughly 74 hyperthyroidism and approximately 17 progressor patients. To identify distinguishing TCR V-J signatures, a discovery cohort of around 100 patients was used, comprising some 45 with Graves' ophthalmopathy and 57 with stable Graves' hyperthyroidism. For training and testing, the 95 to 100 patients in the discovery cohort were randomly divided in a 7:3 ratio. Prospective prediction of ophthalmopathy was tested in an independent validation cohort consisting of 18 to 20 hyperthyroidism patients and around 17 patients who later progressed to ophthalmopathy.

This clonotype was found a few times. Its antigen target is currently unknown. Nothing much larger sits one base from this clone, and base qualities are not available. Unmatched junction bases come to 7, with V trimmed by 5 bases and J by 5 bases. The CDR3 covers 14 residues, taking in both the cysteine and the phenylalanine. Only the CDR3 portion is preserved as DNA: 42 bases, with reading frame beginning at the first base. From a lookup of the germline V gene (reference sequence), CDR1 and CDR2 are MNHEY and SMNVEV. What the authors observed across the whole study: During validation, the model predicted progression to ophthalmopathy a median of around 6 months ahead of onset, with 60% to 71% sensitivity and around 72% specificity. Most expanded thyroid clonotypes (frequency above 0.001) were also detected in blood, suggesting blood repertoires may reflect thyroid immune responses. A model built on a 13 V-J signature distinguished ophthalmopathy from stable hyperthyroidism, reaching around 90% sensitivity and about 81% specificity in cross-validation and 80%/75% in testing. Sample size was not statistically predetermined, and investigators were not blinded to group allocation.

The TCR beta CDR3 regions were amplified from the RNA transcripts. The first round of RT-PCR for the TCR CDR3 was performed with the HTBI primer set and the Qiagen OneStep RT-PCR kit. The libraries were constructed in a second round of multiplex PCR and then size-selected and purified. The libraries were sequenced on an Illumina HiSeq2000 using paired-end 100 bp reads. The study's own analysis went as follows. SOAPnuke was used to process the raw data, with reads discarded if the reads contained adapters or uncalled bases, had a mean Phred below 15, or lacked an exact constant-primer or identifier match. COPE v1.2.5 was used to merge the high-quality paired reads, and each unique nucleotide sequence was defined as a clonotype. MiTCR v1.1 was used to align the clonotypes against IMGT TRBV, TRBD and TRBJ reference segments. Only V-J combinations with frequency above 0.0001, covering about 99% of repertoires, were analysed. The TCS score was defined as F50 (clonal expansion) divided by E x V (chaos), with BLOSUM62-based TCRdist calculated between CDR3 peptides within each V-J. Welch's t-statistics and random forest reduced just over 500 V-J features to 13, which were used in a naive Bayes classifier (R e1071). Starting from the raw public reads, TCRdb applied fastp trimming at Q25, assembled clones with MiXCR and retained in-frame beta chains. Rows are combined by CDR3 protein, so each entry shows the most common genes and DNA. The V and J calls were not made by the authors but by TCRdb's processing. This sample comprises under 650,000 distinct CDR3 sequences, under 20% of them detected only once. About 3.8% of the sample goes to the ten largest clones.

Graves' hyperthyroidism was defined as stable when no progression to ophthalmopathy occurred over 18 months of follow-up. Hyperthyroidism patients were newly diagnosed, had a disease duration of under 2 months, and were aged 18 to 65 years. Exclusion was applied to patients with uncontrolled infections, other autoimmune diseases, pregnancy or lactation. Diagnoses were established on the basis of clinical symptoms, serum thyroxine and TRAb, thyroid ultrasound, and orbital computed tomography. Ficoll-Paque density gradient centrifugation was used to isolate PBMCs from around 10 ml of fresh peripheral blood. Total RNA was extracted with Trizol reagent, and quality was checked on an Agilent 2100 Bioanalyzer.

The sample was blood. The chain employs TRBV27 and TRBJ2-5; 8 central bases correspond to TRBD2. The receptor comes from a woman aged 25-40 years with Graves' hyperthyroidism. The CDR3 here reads CASSPGLGAETQYF. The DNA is TGTGCCAGCAGTCCGGGACTAGGGGCGGAGACCCAGTACTTC.